This T cell receptor beta chain derives from a study of post-analysis software for immune sequencing data. Overall study findings and caveats: The five TRBV segments detected at higher frequency in patients than in controls included TRBV5-6, TRBV5-1 and TRBV20-1.

The CDR3 is 12 residues long. Unmatched junction bases numbered 9, after V lost 5 bases and J lost 11 bases. CDR1 and CDR2 from the germline V gene are DFQATT and SNEGSKA (reference sequence). Sequencing libraries made from TCR beta cDNA carried unique molecular identifiers. TCRdb reprocessed the PCR reads via MiXCR and lists one record per CDR3 protein. This repertoire shows 650,000 to 850,000 distinct CDR3 sequences, about 43% found once; its top ten account for over 4.5%. To note about this clonotype: Its target is unknown.

V usage is TRBV20-1 and J usage is TRBJ1-1; 9 bases align to TRBD1. The source is a girl aged 5-17 years with multiple sclerosis. The sequenced sample was blood. CDR3 amino acids: CSAGPRQGVAFF. CDR3 in DNA: TGCAGTGCTGGGCCTAGACAGGGGGTGGCTTTCTTT.